This T cell receptor (beta chain) stems from a study of T cells expressing NK-cell markers. TCRdb reprocessed the 5' RACE reads and reports one entry per CDR3 protein, with no DNA. The listing contains more than 250,000 distinct CDR3 sequences. Sequencing was performed on blood T cells: a sorted CD56 or NKG2C T cell subset, CD4+ or CD8+ T cells, or bulk PBMC T cells (not recorded which). The clonotype originates from a man in his late teens or twenties in good health.

The CDR3 reads CASKQGHSTDTQYF. The genes are TRBV19 and TRBJ2-3; the D call from TCRdb, TRBD1, cannot be confirmed without DNA. Germline loops: CDR1 LNHDA, CDR2 SQIVND (reference sequence). This CDR3 comprises 14 residues.